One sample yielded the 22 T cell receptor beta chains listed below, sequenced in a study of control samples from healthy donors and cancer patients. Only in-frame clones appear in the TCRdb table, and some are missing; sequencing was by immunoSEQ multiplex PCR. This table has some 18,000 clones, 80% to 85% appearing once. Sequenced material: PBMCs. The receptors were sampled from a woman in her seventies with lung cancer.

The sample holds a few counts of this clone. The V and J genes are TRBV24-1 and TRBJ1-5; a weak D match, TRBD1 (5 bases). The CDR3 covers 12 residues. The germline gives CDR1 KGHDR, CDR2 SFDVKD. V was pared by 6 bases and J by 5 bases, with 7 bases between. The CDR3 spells CATSTGDQPQHF. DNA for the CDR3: TGTGCCACCAGTACGGGGGATCAGCCCCAGCATTTT.

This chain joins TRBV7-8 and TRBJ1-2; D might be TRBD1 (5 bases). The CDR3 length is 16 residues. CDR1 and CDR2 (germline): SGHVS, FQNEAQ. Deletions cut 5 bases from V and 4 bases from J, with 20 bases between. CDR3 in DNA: TGTGCCAGCAGCATCCAAGGGGCCGGGGCCCCCTATGGCTACACCTTC. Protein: CASSIQGAGAPYGYTF.

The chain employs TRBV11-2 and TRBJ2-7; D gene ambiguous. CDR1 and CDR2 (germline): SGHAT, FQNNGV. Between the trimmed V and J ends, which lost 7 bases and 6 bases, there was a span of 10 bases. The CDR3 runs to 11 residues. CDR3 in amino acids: CASTDRSEQYF. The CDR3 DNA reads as TGTGCCAGCACCGATAGGAGCGAGCAGTACTTC.

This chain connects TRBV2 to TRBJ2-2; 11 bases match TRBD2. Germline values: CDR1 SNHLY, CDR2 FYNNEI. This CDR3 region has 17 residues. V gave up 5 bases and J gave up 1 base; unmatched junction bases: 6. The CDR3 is CASSSGTSGRNTGELFF. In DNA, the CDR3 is TGTGCCAGCAGTTCCGGGACTAGCGGCAGGAACACCGGGGAGCTGTTTTTT. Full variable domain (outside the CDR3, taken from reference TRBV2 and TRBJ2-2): EPEVTQTPSHQVTQMGQEVILRCVPISNHLYFYWYRQILGQKVEFLVSFYNNEISEKSEIFDDQFSVERPDGSNFTLKIRSTKLEDSAMYFCASSSGTSGRNTGELFFGEGSRLTVL.

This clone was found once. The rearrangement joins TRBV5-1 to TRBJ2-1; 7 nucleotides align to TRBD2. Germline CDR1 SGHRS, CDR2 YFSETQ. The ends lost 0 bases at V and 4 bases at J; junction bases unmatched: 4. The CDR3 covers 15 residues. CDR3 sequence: CASSLGGSVYNEQFF. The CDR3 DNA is TGCGCCAGCAGCTTGGGCGGGAGTGTGTACAATGAGCAGTTCTTC.

Here the CDR3 reads CASSSGRQASSYNEQFF. The CDR3 DNA follows: TGTGCCAGCAGCTCCGGAAGGCAGGCGAGCTCCTACAATGAGCAGTTCTTC. V is TRBV5-8 and J is TRBJ2-1; D not certain. CDR1 is SGHTS, CDR2 YDEGEE, per germline. Trimming cost V 3 bases and J 0 bases, with 16 bases left between them. The CDR3 extends over 17 amino acids.

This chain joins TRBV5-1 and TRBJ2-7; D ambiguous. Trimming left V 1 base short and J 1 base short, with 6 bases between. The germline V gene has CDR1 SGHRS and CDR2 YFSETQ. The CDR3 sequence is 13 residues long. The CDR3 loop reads CASSLFPSYEQYF. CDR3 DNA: TGCGCCAGCAGCTTGTTCCCTTCCTACGAGCAGTACTTC. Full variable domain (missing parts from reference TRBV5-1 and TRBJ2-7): KAGVTQTPRYLIKTRGQQVTLSCSPISGHRSVSWYQQTPGQGLQFLFEYFSETQRNKGNFPGRFSGRQFSNSRSEMNVSTLELGDSALYLCASSLFPSYEQYFGPGTRLTVT.

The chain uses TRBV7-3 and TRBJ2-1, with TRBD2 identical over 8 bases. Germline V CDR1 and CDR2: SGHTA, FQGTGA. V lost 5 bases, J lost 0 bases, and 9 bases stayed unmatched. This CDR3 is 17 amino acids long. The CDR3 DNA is TGTGCCAGCAGCCCGGGGGGGAGCGGTAGCTCCTACAATGAGCAGTTCTTC. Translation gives CASSPGGSGSSYNEQFF.

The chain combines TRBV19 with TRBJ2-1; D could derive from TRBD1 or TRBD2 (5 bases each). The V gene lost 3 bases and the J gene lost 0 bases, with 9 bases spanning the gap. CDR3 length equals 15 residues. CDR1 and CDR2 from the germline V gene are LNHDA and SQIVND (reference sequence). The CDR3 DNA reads TGTGCCAGTAGTATTTGGGGGAGCTCCTACAATGAGCAGTTCTTC. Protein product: CASSIWGSSYNEQFF. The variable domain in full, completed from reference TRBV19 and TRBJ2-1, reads DGGITQSPKYLFRKEGQNVTLSCEQNLNHDAMYWYRQDPGQGLRLIYYSQIVNDFQKGDIAEGYSVSREKKESFPLTVTSAQKNPTAFYLCASSIWGSSYNEQFFGPGTRLTVL.

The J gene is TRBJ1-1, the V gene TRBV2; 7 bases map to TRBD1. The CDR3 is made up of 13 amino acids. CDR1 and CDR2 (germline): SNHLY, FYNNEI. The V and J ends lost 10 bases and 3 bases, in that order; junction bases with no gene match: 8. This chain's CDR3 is CANPDREDTEAFF. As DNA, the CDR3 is TGTGCCAACCCCGACAGGGAGGACACTGAAGCTTTCTTT.

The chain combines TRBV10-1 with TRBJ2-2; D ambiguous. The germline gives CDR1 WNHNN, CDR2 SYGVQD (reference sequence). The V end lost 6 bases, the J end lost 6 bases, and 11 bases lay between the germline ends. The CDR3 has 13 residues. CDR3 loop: CASRYDPAGELFF. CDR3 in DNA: TGCGCCAGCAGATACGACCCCGCCGGGGAGCTGTTTTTT.

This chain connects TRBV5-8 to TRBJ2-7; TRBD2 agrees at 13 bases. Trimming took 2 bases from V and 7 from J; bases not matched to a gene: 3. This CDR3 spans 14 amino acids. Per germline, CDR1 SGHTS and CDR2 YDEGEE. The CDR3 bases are TGTGCCAGCAGCTTCGGACTAGCGGGAGATGAGCAGTACTTC. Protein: CASSFGLAGDEQYF.

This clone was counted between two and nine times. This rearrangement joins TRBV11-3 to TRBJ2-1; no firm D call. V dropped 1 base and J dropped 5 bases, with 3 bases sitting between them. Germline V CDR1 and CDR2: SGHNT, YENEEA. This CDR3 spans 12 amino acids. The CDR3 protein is CASSLVDNEQFF. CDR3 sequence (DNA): TGTGCCAGCAGCTTAGTTGACAATGAGCAGTTCTTC. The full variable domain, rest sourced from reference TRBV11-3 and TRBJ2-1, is EAGVVQSPRYKIIEKKQPVAFWCNPISGHNTLYWYLQNLGQGPELLIRYENEEAVDDSQLPKDRFSAERLKGVDSTLKIQPAELGDSAVYLCASSLVDNEQFFGPGTRLTVL.

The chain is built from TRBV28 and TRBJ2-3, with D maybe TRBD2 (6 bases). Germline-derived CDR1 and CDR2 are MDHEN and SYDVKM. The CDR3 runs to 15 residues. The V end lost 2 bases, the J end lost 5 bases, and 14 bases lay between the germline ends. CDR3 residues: CASSLMASAGDTQYF. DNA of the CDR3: TGTGCCAGCAGTTTAATGGCTAGCGCGGGAGATACGCAGTATTTT. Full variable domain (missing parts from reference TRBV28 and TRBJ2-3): DVKVTQSSRYLVKRTGEKVFLECVQDMDHENMFWYRQDPGLGLRLIYFSYDVKMKEKGDIPEGYSVSREKKERFSLILESASTNQTSMYLCASSLMASAGDTQYFGPGTRLTVL.

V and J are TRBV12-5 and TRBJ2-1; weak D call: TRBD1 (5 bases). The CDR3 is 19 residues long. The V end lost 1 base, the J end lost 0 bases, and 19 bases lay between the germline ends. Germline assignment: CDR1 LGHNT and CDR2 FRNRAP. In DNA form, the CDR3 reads TGTGCTAGTGGTTTGGCCTCCGAGGACCTGGACAACTCCTACAATGAGCAGTTCTTC. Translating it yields CASGLASEDLDNSYNEQFF.

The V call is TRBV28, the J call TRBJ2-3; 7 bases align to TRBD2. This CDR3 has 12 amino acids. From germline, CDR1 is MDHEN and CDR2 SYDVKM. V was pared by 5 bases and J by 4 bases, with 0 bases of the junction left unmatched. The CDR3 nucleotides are TGTGCCAGCAGTGGGGGGGCAGATACGCAGTATTTT. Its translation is CASSGGADTQYF.

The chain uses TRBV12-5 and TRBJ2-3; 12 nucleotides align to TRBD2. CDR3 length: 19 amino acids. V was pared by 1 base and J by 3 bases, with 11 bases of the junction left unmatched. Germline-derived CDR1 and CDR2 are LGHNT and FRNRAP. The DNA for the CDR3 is TGTGCTAGTGGTTTGGACCCTTGGACTAGCGGGAAATATACAGATACGCAGTATTTT. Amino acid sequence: CASGLDPWTSGKYTDTQYF.

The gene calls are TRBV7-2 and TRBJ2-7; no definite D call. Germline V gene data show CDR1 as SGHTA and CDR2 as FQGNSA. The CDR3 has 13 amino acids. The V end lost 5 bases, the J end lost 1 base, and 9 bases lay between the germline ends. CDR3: CASSHVPSYEQYF. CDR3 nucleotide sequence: TGTGCCAGCAGCCATGTCCCTTCCTACGAGCAGTACTTC.

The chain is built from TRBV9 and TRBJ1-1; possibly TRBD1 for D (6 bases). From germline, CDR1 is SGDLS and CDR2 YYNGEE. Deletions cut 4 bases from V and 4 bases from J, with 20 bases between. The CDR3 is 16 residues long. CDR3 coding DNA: TGTGCCAGCAGCCCACCCCAGGGAAGAGGGGGCACTGAAGCTTTCTTT. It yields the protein CASSPPQGRGGTEAFF.

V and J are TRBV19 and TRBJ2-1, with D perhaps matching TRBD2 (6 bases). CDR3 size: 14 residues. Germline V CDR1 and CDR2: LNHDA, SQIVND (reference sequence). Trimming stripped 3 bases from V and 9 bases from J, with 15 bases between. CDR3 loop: CASSISPGAGEQFF. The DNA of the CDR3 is TGTGCCAGTAGTATCTCCCCAGGAGCGGGTGAGCAGTTCTTC.

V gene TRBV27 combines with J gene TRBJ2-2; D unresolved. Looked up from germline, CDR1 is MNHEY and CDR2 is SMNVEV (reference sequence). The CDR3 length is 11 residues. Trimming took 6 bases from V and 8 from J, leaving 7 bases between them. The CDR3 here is CASRGSGELFF. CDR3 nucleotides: TGTGCCAGCAGGGGGTCAGGGGAGCTGTTTTTT.

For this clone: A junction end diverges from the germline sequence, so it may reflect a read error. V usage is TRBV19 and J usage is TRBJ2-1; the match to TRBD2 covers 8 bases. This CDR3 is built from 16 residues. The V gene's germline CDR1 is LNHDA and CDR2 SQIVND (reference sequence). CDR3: CASSRTISGTRNGQFF. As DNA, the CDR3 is TGTGCCAGTAGTAGAACCATCTCCGGGACTAGAAATGGGCAGTTCTTC.